This is a list of T cell receptor beta chains from one sample in a study of cytomegalovirus exposure and HLA in healthy donors. TCRdb keeps only in-frame clones here, not all; method: immunoSEQ multiplex PCR. The sample consists of under 200,000 clones, 75% to 85% of them appearing once. Specimen: PBMCs. The receptors derive from a woman aged 18-35 years in good health and CMV-seronegative. The CDR3 runs from the conserved cysteine through the conserved F or W. Each record gives: V gene, J gene, clone size, D gene, CDR3 protein, CDR3 DNA. A D gene is named only where the DNA matches it firmly. Part of the rows lack a size; the others show once, few, many or a class for expanded clones.

V gene: TRBV10-1; J gene: TRBJ2-1; clone size: once; D gene: .; CDR3 protein: CASSVGTYNEQFF; CDR3 DNA: TGCGCCAGCAGTGTGGGGACTTACAATGAGCAGTTCTTC
V gene: TRBV4-1; J gene: TRBJ2-1; clone size: .; D gene: TRBD2; CDR3 protein: CASSPGLAGGPRQQFF; CDR3 DNA: TGCGCCAGCAGCCCCGGACTAGCGGGAGGGCCGAGGCAGCAGTTCTTC
V gene: TRBV5-1; J gene: TRBJ2-3; clone size: .; D gene: TRBD2; CDR3 protein: CASHGTSRFTDTQYF; CDR3 DNA: TGCGCCAGTCACGGGACTAGTAGGTTCACAGATACGCAGTATTTT
V gene: TRBV5-1; J gene: TRBJ1-6; clone size: .; D gene: .; CDR3 protein: CASSFQGLDNSPLHF; CDR3 DNA: TGCGCCAGCAGCTTCCAGGGCCTCGATAATTCACCCCTCCACTTT
V gene: TRBV7-5; J gene: TRBJ2-7; clone size: .; D gene: .; CDR3 protein: CARSPAGGSFNEQYF; CDR3 DNA: TGTGCCAGAAGTCCCGCGGGCGGGAGTTTCAACGAGCAGTACTTC
V gene: TRBV6-4; J gene: TRBJ1-4; clone size: .; D gene: .; CDR3 protein: CASSESSGLNEKLFF; CDR3 DNA: TGTGCCAGCAGTGAAAGCTCGGGACTTAATGAAAAACTGTTTTTT
V gene: TRBV5-8; J gene: TRBJ1-4; clone size: .; D gene: .; CDR3 protein: CASSLALSSGAGISNEKLFF; CDR3 DNA: TGTGCCAGCAGCTTGGCCCTATCATCTGGGGCCGGTATCTCTAATGAAAAACTGTTTTTT
V gene: TRBV7-9; J gene: TRBJ2-6; clone size: .; D gene: TRBD1; CDR3 protein: CSSRSTGTSGANVLTF; CDR3 DNA: TGTTCCAGCCGATCGACAGGGACCTCTGGGGCCAACGTCCTGACTTTC
V gene: TRBV2; J gene: TRBJ2-4; clone size: .; D gene: .; CDR3 protein: CASSETAGVAKNIQYF; CDR3 DNA: TGTGCCAGCAGTGAGACAGCTGGGGTAGCCAAAAACATTCAGTACTTC
V gene: TRBV6-1; J gene: TRBJ2-3; clone size: once; D gene: .; CDR3 protein: CASSARLGDTQYF; CDR3 DNA: TGTGCCAGCAGTGCCCGACTAGGGGATACGCAGTATTTT
V gene: TRBV10-2; J gene: TRBJ2-3; clone size: .; D gene: TRBD2; CDR3 protein: CASSPSPGLAPTDTQYF; CDR3 DNA: TGCGCCAGCAGTCCTAGTCCGGGACTAGCGCCCACAGATACGCAGTATTTT
V gene: TRBV20-1; J gene: TRBJ1-2; clone size: .; D gene: .; CDR3 protein: CSVYLDGYTF; CDR3 DNA: TGCAGTGTATATCTCGATGGCTACACCTTC
V gene: TRBV10-3; J gene: TRBJ1-4; clone size: once; D gene: .; CDR3 protein: CAISESQGEKLFF; CDR3 DNA: TGTGCCATCAGTGAGTCGCAGGGGGAAAAACTGTTTTTT
V gene: TRBV4-1; J gene: TRBJ1-1; clone size: .; D gene: .; CDR3 protein: CASSQEPQGLNTEAFF; CDR3 DNA: TGCGCCAGCAGCCAAGAACCCCAGGGTTTAAACACTGAAGCTTTCTTT
V gene: TRBV10-2; J gene: TRBJ2-5; clone size: .; D gene: TRBD2; CDR3 protein: CASSVSSGGGQETQYF; CDR3 DNA: TGCGCCAGCAGTGTATCTAGCGGGGGGGGGCAAGAGACCCAGTACTTC
V gene: TRBV2; J gene: TRBJ1-6; clone size: .; D gene: TRBD1; CDR3 protein: CASRDRRNSPLHF; CDR3 DNA: TGTGCCAGCCGGGACAGGAGAAATTCACCCCTCCACTTT
V gene: TRBV5-1; J gene: TRBJ2-3; clone size: .; D gene: TRBD2; CDR3 protein: CASSRLAGATGDTQYF; CDR3 DNA: TGCGCCAGCAGCAGACTAGCGGGGGCCACAGGAGATACGCAGTATTTT
V gene: TRBV9; J gene: TRBJ2-2; clone size: .; D gene: .; CDR3 protein: CASSVAQGAGELFF; CDR3 DNA: TGTGCCAGCAGCGTAGCACAGGGTGCCGGGGAGCTGTTTTTT
V gene: TRBV19; J gene: TRBJ2-7; clone size: once; D gene: TRBD1; CDR3 protein: CASSPGQAYEQYF; CDR3 DNA: TGTGCCAGTAGCCCGGGACAGGCCTACGAGCAGTACTTC
V gene: TRBV5-5; J gene: TRBJ2-3; clone size: .; D gene: .; CDR3 protein: CASSIRINTGDTQYF; CDR3 DNA: TGTGCCAGCAGCATTCGCATTAATACGGGGGATACGCAGTATTTT
V gene: TRBV5-1; J gene: TRBJ1-2; clone size: .; D gene: TRBD1; CDR3 protein: CASSDTGGFSYGYTF; CDR3 DNA: TGCGCCAGCAGCGACACAGGGGGCTTCAGCTATGGCTACACCTTC
V gene: TRBV5-4; J gene: TRBJ2-1; clone size: once; D gene: .; CDR3 protein: CASSLSGNEQFF; CDR3 DNA: TGTGCCAGCAGCCTGAGCGGCAATGAGCAGTTCTTC
V gene: TRBV11-3; J gene: TRBJ2-2; clone size: .; D gene: .; CDR3 protein: CASSLRVTGELFF; CDR3 DNA: TGTGCCAGCAGCTTACGGGTAACCGGGGAGCTGTTTTTT
V gene: TRBV2; J gene: TRBJ2-5; clone size: .; D gene: .; CDR3 protein: CASHSPSDLGETQYF; CDR3 DNA: TGTGCCAGCCACTCACCCAGCGATCTTGGGGAGACCCAGTACTTC
V gene: TRBV11-2; J gene: TRBJ1-2; clone size: .; D gene: .; CDR3 protein: CASSRYEYGYTF; CDR3 DNA: TGTGCCAGCAGCCGTTACGAGTATGGCTACACCTTC
V gene: TRBV28; J gene: TRBJ2-7; clone size: .; D gene: TRBD1; CDR3 protein: CASSLSTSQGAEDEQYF; CDR3 DNA: TGTGCCAGCAGTTTATCCACCAGCCAGGGGGCGGAAGACGAGCAGTACTTC
V gene: TRBV27; J gene: TRBJ1-4; clone size: .; D gene: .; CDR3 protein: CASSLGPGEKLFF; CDR3 DNA: TGTGCCAGCAGTCTTGGGCCGGGGGAAAAACTGTTTTTT
V gene: TRBV19; J gene: TRBJ1-1; clone size: .; D gene: TRBD1; CDR3 protein: CASSGTGDTEAFF; CDR3 DNA: TGTGCCAGTTCCGGGACAGGGGACACTGAAGCTTTCTTT
V gene: TRBV7-6; J gene: TRBJ1-2; clone size: few; D gene: TRBD1; CDR3 protein: CASSPMGQGHGYTF; CDR3 DNA: TGTGCCAGCAGCCCGATGGGACAGGGCCATGGCTACACCTTC
V gene: TRBV29-1; J gene: TRBJ2-6; clone size: .; D gene: TRBD2; CDR3 protein: CSVGATSGSPDSGANVLTF; CDR3 DNA: TGCAGCGTTGGGGCGACTAGCGGGAGTCCCGACTCTGGGGCCAACGTCCTGACTTTC
V gene: TRBV6-5; J gene: TRBJ2-5; clone size: .; D gene: .; CDR3 protein: CASSYSVGAGLYF; CDR3 DNA: TGTGCCAGCAGTTACTCGGTGGGTGCGGGCCTCTACTTC
V gene: TRBV7-7; J gene: TRBJ2-1; clone size: .; D gene: TRBD2; CDR3 protein: CASSNGLAGYNEQFF; CDR3 DNA: TGTGCTAGCAGCAACGGACTAGCGGGATACAATGAGCAGTTCTTC
V gene: TRBV7-2; J gene: TRBJ2-7; clone size: .; D gene: TRBD1; CDR3 protein: CASSSRDRGIHEQYF; CDR3 DNA: TGTGCCAGCAGCTCCCGGGACAGGGGGATCCACGAGCAGTACTTC
V gene: TRBV30; J gene: TRBJ2-1; clone size: .; D gene: .; CDR3 protein: CAWSGSLYNEQFF; CDR3 DNA: TGTGCCTGGAGTGGGTCCCTATACAATGAGCAGTTCTTC
V gene: TRBV2; J gene: TRBJ2-7; clone size: .; D gene: TRBD1; CDR3 protein: CASRPGTGPYEQYF; CDR3 DNA: TGTGCCAGCAGACCCGGGACAGGGCCCTACGAGCAGTACTTC
V gene: TRBV18; J gene: TRBJ2-3; clone size: .; D gene: .; CDR3 protein: CASSPDYRSTDTQYF; CDR3 DNA: TGTGCCAGCTCACCGGACTATCGGAGCACAGATACGCAGTATTTT
V gene: TRBV28; J gene: TRBJ1-2; clone size: .; D gene: TRBD1; CDR3 protein: CASSSGTGANYGYTF; CDR3 DNA: TGTGCCAGCAGTTCCGGGACAGGGGCTAACTATGGCTACACCTTC
V gene: TRBV11-3; J gene: TRBJ1-1; clone size: .; D gene: .; CDR3 protein: CASSKGGVKTEAFF; CDR3 DNA: TGTGCCAGCAGCAAAGGAGGGGTGAAGACCGAGGCTTTCTTT
V gene: TRBV6-1; J gene: TRBJ2-1; clone size: .; D gene: TRBD2; CDR3 protein: CASSERWEGYNEQFF; CDR3 DNA: TGTGCCAGCAGTGAAAGGTGGGAGGGGTACAATGAGCAGTTCTTC
V gene: TRBV5-1; J gene: TRBJ2-5; clone size: .; D gene: TRBD2; CDR3 protein: CASSIAGGRETQYF; CDR3 DNA: TGCGCCAGCAGTATAGCGGGGGGGCGAGAGACCCAGTACTTC
V gene: TRBV27; J gene: TRBJ2-7; clone size: .; D gene: TRBD1; CDR3 protein: CASSLYRGPYEQYF; CDR3 DNA: TGTGCCAGCAGCCTATACAGGGGCCCCTACGAGCAGTACTTC
V gene: TRBV19; J gene: TRBJ2-1; clone size: few; D gene: TRBD2; CDR3 protein: CARLTGPGLAGASSYNEQFF; CDR3 DNA: TGTGCCAGATTGACCGGACCGGGACTAGCGGGGGCGAGCTCCTACAATGAGCAGTTCTTC
V gene: TRBV7-2; J gene: TRBJ2-1; clone size: .; D gene: TRBD2; CDR3 protein: CASSLVAAGVSNEQFF; CDR3 DNA: TGTGCCAGCAGCTTAGTCGCAGCGGGGGTGTCCAATGAGCAGTTCTTC